Each of the 4 T cell receptor beta chains below was sequenced from the same sample in a study of blood T cells in healthy people across ages. Primed by a sample-barcoded 5' primer and a J-beta primer mix, a second PCR proceeded for about 6 to 11 cycles. One entry per CDR3 protein, called by TCRdb with MiXCR from the 5' RACE reads. This table has under 2 million distinct CDR3 sequences, roughly a third appearing once. The sequenced sample consisted of blood. The receptors here all came from a woman aged 25 to 39 in good health.

This clonotype has a handful of counts. The chain is built from TRBV7-8 and TRBJ1-5; D may be TRBD1 (5 bases). The germline V and J ends were trimmed by 6 bases and 6 bases, with 18 bases remaining between them. There are 15 residues in the CDR3. Germline-derived CDR1 and CDR2 are SGHVS and FQNEAQ. This chain's CDR3 is CASSLPGHPTQPQHF. DNA of the CDR3: TGTGCCAGCAGTCTGCCTGGACATCCCACTCAGCCCCAGCATTTT.

This clonotype appeared many times. The chain links TRBV28 to TRBJ1-2; TRBD1 aligns across 7 bases. Per germline, CDR1 MDHEN and CDR2 SYDVKM. V was clipped by 2 bases and J by 4 bases; unmatched bases: 1. The CDR3 loop spans 13 amino acids. The CDR3 spells CASSLQGGYGYTF. CDR3 nucleotides: TGTGCCAGCAGTTTACAGGGGGGCTATGGCTACACCTTC.

The genes are TRBV30 and TRBJ2-1; unclear D gene. The V gene's germline CDR1 is GTSNPN and CDR2 SVGIG (reference sequence). V was pared by 5 bases and J by 4 bases, with 6 bases between. The CDR3 sequence is 11 residues long. The CDR3 region is CAWVGYNEQFF. Written as DNA, the CDR3 is TGTGCCTGGGTGGGGTACAATGAGCAGTTCTTC. Complete variable domain (other parts from reference TRBV30 and TRBJ2-1): SQTIHQWPATLVQPVGSPLSLECTVEGTSNPNLYWYRQAAGRGLQLLFYSVGIGQISSEVPQNLSASRPQDRQFILSSKKLLLSDSGFYLCAWVGYNEQFFGPGTRLTVL.

This clonotype was detected a few times. The chain joins TRBV5-1 to TRBJ2-1; D ambiguous. CDR1 and CDR2 (germline): SGHRS, YFSETQ. V lost 3 bases and J 8 bases, leaving 15 bases between the germline ends. The CDR3 runs to 14 residues. This CDR3 is CASSSASARDEQFF. The CDR3 DNA reads as TGCGCCAGCAGCTCAGCGAGCGCACGGGATGAGCAGTTCTTC. Looking up the rest from reference TRBV5-1 and TRBJ2-1 gives the full variable domain: KAGVTQTPRYLIKTRGQQVTLSCSPISGHRSVSWYQQTPGQGLQFLFEYFSETQRNKGNFPGRFSGRQFSNSRSEMNVSTLELGDSALYLCASSSASARDEQFFGPGTRLTVL.